One and the same sample provided the 30 T cell receptor beta chains below, sequenced in a study of T cells in Graves' hyperthyroidism and ophthalmopathy. From RNA transcripts, TCR beta CDR3 regions were amplified. First-round RT-PCR of the TCR CDR3 relied on the HTBI primer set. TCRdb analysed the multiplex PCR reads with MiXCR anew, one entry per CDR3 protein. The profile shows 500,000 to 600,000 distinct CDR3 sequences, about 20% of them singletons. The sample was blood. Receptors were obtained from a man aged 40-55 years with Graves' ophthalmopathy.

This clonotype was counted ten times or more. V usage is TRBV7-3 and J usage is TRBJ2-5, with 12 nucleotides matching TRBD1. Germline V CDR1 and CDR2: SGHTA, FQGTGA. With V trimmed by 4 bases and J by 5 bases, 5 bases remained unmatched. CDR3 length: 15 residues. The CDR3 here is CASSSGQGAHETQYF. In nucleotides, the CDR3 is TGTGCCAGCAGCTCGGGACAGGGGGCGCACGAGACCCAGTACTTC. The full variable domain, with the rest looked up from reference TRBV7-3 and TRBJ2-5, is GAGVSQTPSNKVTEKGKYVELRCDPISGHTALYWYRQSLGQGPEFLIYFQGTGAADDSGLPNDRFFAVRPEGSVSTLKIQRTERGDSAVYLCASSSGQGAHETQYFGPGTRLLVL.

This chain uses TRBV9 with TRBJ2-6, with D unresolved. The CDR3 runs to 13 residues. V lost 4 bases and J 10 bases, leaving 12 bases between the germline ends. The germline V gene encodes CDR1 SGDLS and CDR2 YYNGEE. CDR3 loop: CASSLGPMNVLTF. CDR3 DNA sequence: TGTGCCAGCAGCTTAGGCCCAATGAACGTCCTGACTTTC.

This chain connects TRBV9 to TRBJ2-3; no firm D call. The CDR3 runs 14 residues. The germline gives CDR1 SGDLS, CDR2 YYNGEE. Trimming left V 0 bases short and J 4 bases short, with 9 bases between. The DNA of the CDR3 is TGTGCCAGCAGCGTAGCCGTGATAGCAGATACGCAGTATTTT. Encoded protein: CASSVAVIADTQYF.

The sample holds many counts of this clonotype. V and J are TRBV2 and TRBJ2-1; D call uncertain. V was cut by 4 bases and J by 9 bases, with 13 bases left in between. The germline CDR1 and CDR2 sequences are SNHLY and FYNNEI. The CDR3 is 13 residues long. CDR3 sequence: CASSGPPMGEQFF. CDR3 nucleotide sequence: TGTGCCAGCAGTGGGCCCCCCATGGGTGAGCAGTTCTTC. Filled out from reference TRBV2 and TRBJ2-1, the complete variable domain reads EPEVTQTPSHQVTQMGQEVILRCVPISNHLYFYWYRQILGQKVEFLVSFYNNEISEKSEIFDDQFSVERPDGSNFTLKIRSTKLEDSAMYFCASSGPPMGEQFFGPGTRLTVL.

This clonotype was detected many times. J is TRBJ2-3 and V is TRBV5-1, with TRBD1 identical over 8 bases. V shed 0 bases and J 4 bases; nucleotides not matched to a gene: 1. Germline V gene data show CDR1 as SGHRS and CDR2 as YFSETQ. This CDR3 is 14 amino acids long. The CDR3 DNA is TGCGCCAGCAGCTTGGGACAGGGGTCAGATACGCAGTATTTT. Its protein is CASSLGQGSDTQYF.

This clonotype was detected a few times. The rearrangement joins TRBV24-1 to TRBJ1-6, with TRBD1 identical over 7 bases. Trimming removed 4 bases from V and 7 bases from J; junction bases left unmatched: 3. The CDR3 covers 14 residues. Germline CDR1 is KGHDR and CDR2 is SFDVKD. The CDR3 here is CATSEAGQNSPLHF. The CDR3 nucleotides read TGTGCCACCAGTGAGGCGGGACAGAATTCACCCCTCCACTTT.

V is TRBV7-9 and J is TRBJ1-1; D unclear. Germline V gene lookup returns CDR1 SEHNR and CDR2 FQNEAQ (reference sequence). The CDR3 loop spans 12 amino acids. V shed 6 bases and J shed 0 bases, with 5 bases lying between them. The CDR3 region has the DNA TGTGCCAGCAGTAAATTGAACACTGAAGCTTTCTTT. Its protein is CASSKLNTEAFF.

The CDR3 reads CASSQDVGRSGNTIYF. The CDR3 DNA follows: TGCGCCAGCAGCCAAGATGTGGGGAGGTCTGGAAACACCATATATTTT. The V and J genes are TRBV4-1 and TRBJ1-3; D unclear. V was shortened by 0 bases and J by 1 base, with 10 bases between the two germline ends. The CDR3 runs to 16 residues. CDR1 is MGHRA, CDR2 YSYEKL, per germline.

The chain joins TRBV9 to TRBJ2-5, with D maybe TRBD1 (6 bases). Trimming cost V 3 bases and J 3 bases, with 12 bases left between them. The CDR3 runs 14 residues. Germline values: CDR1 SGDLS, CDR2 YYNGEE. The CDR3 DNA sequence: TGTGCCAGCAGCGAGCAACAGGGAAAAGAGACCCAGTACTTC. It specifies CASSEQQGKETQYF.

The chain uses TRBV20-1 and TRBJ2-3, with 8 bases that match TRBD2. CDR1 DFQATT and CDR2 SNEGSKA come from the germline V gene (reference sequence). V trimming: 5 bases; J trimming: 4 bases; junction bases outside the gene matches: 5. CDR3 length: 13 residues. The CDR3 reads CSAPGGRADTQYF. The DNA for the CDR3 is TGCAGTGCTCCGGGGGGGAGGGCAGATACGCAGTATTTT.

To note about this clonotype: A much larger clone lies a single base off, so this may be a read error. The chain has TRBV2 and TRBJ1-5, with 7 positions matching TRBD1. From germline, CDR1 is SNHLY and CDR2 FYNNEI. This CDR3 has 14 amino acids. The J segment lost 5 bases and the V segment lost 6 bases, leaving 7 bases of the junction unmatched. DNA of the CDR3: TGTGCCAGCAGACCCCGGGACAGCTATCAGCCCCAGCATTTT. Translation: CASRPRDSYQPQHF.

The table lists this clonotype with a few counts. The rearrangement joins TRBV7-9 to TRBJ1-5, with D perhaps matching TRBD1 (5 bases). From germline, CDR1 is SEHNR and CDR2 FQNEAQ (reference sequence). V was shortened by 5 bases and J by 2 bases, with 16 bases between the two germline ends. The CDR3 is 16 amino acids. The CDR3 is CASSPYGGRGNQPQHF. The CDR3 DNA sequence: TGTGCCAGCAGCCCATACGGGGGAAGGGGCAATCAGCCCCAGCATTTT.

This clonotype was observed many times. This chain's CDR3 is CAIEVTDTQYF. The DNA for the CDR3 is TGTGCCATCGAGGTCACAGATACGCAGTATTTT. The chain employs TRBV10-3 and TRBJ2-3; D is unresolved. CDR3 length: 11 amino acids. V lost 8 bases, J lost 2 bases, and 5 bases lay in between. The V gene's germline CDR1 is ENHRY and CDR2 SYGVKD.

This clonotype was seen a handful of times. The gene calls are TRBV28 and TRBJ1-6; D is uncertain. V was clipped by 8 bases and J by 0 bases, with 5 bases between them. The CDR3 loop spans 13 amino acids. Per germline, CDR1 MDHEN and CDR2 SYDVKM. In DNA, the CDR3 is TGTGCCAGCTCGAGCTCCTATAATTCACCCCTCCACTTT. It codes for CASSSSYNSPLHF.

The gene calls are TRBV4-3 and TRBJ1-1; a weak D match, TRBD1 (6 bases). V lost 0 bases and J lost 1, with 9 bases in between. Germline V CDR1 and CDR2: LGHNA, YSLEER. The CDR3 contains 15 residues. Here the CDR3 DNA reads TGCGCCAGCAGCCAAGATTTGACAGGGAACACTGAAGCTTTCTTT. It codes for CASSQDLTGNTEAFF.

V gene TRBV12-3 or TRBV12-4 combines with J gene TRBJ1-5, with 7 bases fitting TRBD1. Trimming at V came to 9 bases and at J to 3 bases, leaving 8 bases not matched to a gene. The CDR3 is 14 amino acids. This CDR3 reads CASGTGTVNQPQHF. As DNA, the CDR3 is TGTGCCAGTGGCACCGGGACAGTCAATCAGCCCCAGCATTTT.

A note on this clonotype: At one end, the junction sequence differs from germline, possibly due to a read error. The J gene is TRBJ2-2, the V gene TRBV4-1; no clear D. Germline loops: CDR1 MGHRA, CDR2 YSYEKL. This CDR3 has 11 residues. CDR3 protein: CASNQGGELFF. CDR3 DNA sequence: TGCGCCAGCAACCAAGGAGGGGAGCTGTTTTTT.

CDR3 DNA sequence: TGTGCCAGCAGTTACTCGCGGGTCAGCTCTAATTCACCCCTCCACTTT. It specifies CASSYSRVSSNSPLHF. The V and J genes are TRBV6-5 and TRBJ1-6; D is unresolved. The CDR3 extends over 16 amino acids. Germline V lookup: CDR1 MNHEY, CDR2 SVGAGI. V shed 0 bases and J shed 6 bases, with 12 bases lying between them.

The chain joins TRBV29-1 to TRBJ2-3; TRBD2 agrees at 10 bases. The CDR3 covers 18 residues. The junction had 16 bases not matched to a gene; V was cut back by 3 bases and J by 4 bases. The V gene's germline CDR1 is SQVTM and CDR2 ANQGSEA. The CDR3 here is CSVETNGLAGVAADTQYF. DNA for the CDR3: TGCAGCGTTGAGACGAACGGTCTAGCGGGAGTCGCTGCAGATACGCAGTATTTT.

This clonotype was counted at least ten times. This sequence joins TRBV12-3 or TRBV12-4 and TRBJ2-1; perhaps TRBD2 as D (5 bases). The CDR3 is 14 amino acids. V was trimmed by 1 base and J by 4 bases, leaving 8 bases between them. The CDR3 reads CASSLGLSYNEQFF. The CDR3 nucleotides read TGTGCCAGCAGTTTAGGACTAAGTTACAATGAGCAGTTCTTC.

For this clonotype: A much larger clone differs from this one at a single base, so this may be a read error. This rearrangement joins TRBV6-1 to TRBJ2-5; 15 bases match TRBD2. The CDR3 sequence is 17 residues long. In germline, CDR1 is MNHNS, CDR2 SASEGT. V lost 7 bases, J lost 4 bases, and 10 bases stayed unmatched. CDR3 sequence reads: CASNPGLAGGGGETQYF. The CDR3 nucleotides read TGTGCCAGCAATCCCGGACTAGCGGGAGGGGGAGGAGAGACCCAGTACTTC.

The rearrangement joins TRBV29-1 to TRBJ2-1, with D possibly being TRBD2 (7 bases). Germline V gene lookup returns CDR1 SQVTM and CDR2 ANQGSEA. The CDR3 totals 14 residues. The DNA of the CDR3 is TGCACCGTAGGGGGGGCAAGCTCCTACAATGAGCAGTTCTTC. Translating gives CTVGGASSYNEQFF.

This clonotype has just a few counts. The chain carries TRBV9 and TRBJ2-3, with 15 nucleotides matching TRBD2. V was pared by 5 bases and J by 2 bases, with 3 bases of the junction left unmatched. CDR1 and CDR2 (germline): SGDLS, YYNGEE. This CDR3 region has 16 residues. CDR3 region: CASSGLAGGHTDTQYF. Written as DNA, the CDR3 is TGTGCCAGCAGTGGACTAGCGGGAGGGCACACAGATACGCAGTATTTT.

V is TRBV10-3 and J is TRBJ1-1; unclear D gene. V dropped 3 bases and J dropped 4 bases, with 3 bases sitting between them. CDR1 ENHRY and CDR2 SYGVKD come from the germline V gene. The CDR3 is made up of 11 amino acids. CDR3 residues: CAISDATEAFF. Written as DNA, the CDR3 is TGTGCCATCAGTGATGCCACTGAAGCTTTCTTT.

This clonotype occurred a few times. The genes are TRBV7-3 and TRBJ1-2; TRBD1 agrees at 10 bases. V shed 5 bases, J shed 4 bases, and the junction held 4 bases outside the gene matches. This CDR3 has 14 residues. The germline V gene has CDR1 SGHTA and CDR2 FQGTGA. CDR3 sequence (DNA): TGTGCCAGCAGCCAAGGGGACAGGGGCTATGGCTACACCTTC. This gives the protein CASSQGDRGYGYTF.

This clonotype was counted ten times or more. CDR3 DNA sequence: TGCGCCAGCAGCTTGATCAGGGGTGACTACAATGAGCAGTTCTTC. Its translation: CASSLIRGDYNEQFF. J is TRBJ2-1 and V is TRBV5-1; TRBD1 might be the D (6 bases). Trimming pared 1 base from V and 3 bases from J, leaving 11 bases between. The CDR3 has 15 amino acids. Germline assignment: CDR1 SGHRS and CDR2 YFSETQ.

This clonotype appeared a few times. The genes are TRBV2 and TRBJ2-7, with D maybe TRBD1 (5 bases). V was cut by 5 bases and J by 5 bases, with 13 bases left in between. Germline values: CDR1 SNHLY, CDR2 FYNNEI. This CDR3 is 13 amino acids long. In DNA form, the CDR3 reads TGTGCCAGCAGTACCCACAGGTTCAACGAGCAGTACTTC. Protein product: CASSTHRFNEQYF.

This clonotype was found many times. The chain has TRBV10-3 and TRBJ2-7; TRBD1 is a possible D gene (6 bases). The CDR3 contains 14 residues. The germline V and J ends were trimmed by 3 bases and 4 bases, with 13 bases remaining between them. CDR1 and CDR2 (germline): ENHRY, SYGVKD. The CDR3 sequence is CAISENRAGYEQYF. The CDR3 bases are TGTGCCATCAGTGAAAACAGGGCTGGGTACGAGCAGTACTTC.

This clonotype has just a few counts. The V and J genes are TRBV18 and TRBJ1-5; D uncertain. V lost 1 base and J lost 5, with 12 bases in between. The CDR3 has 15 residues. Germline CDR1 and CDR2: KGHSH and LQKENI. The CDR3 loop is CASSPRRGEYQPQHF. The CDR3, as DNA: TGTGCCAGCTCACCACGGCGGGGTGAGTATCAGCCCCAGCATTTT.

This clonotype appeared many times. The V gene is TRBV5-1, the J gene TRBJ1-2; 7 bases align to TRBD1. Germline V lookup: CDR1 SGHRS, CDR2 YFSETQ. The CDR3 totals 14 residues. Losses at the gene ends were 1 base for V and 2 bases for J; bases not matched to a gene: 2. CDR3 nucleotide sequence: TGCGCCAGCAGCTTGACGACAGGGAACTATGGCTACACCTTC. Translated, it gives CASSLTTGNYGYTF.